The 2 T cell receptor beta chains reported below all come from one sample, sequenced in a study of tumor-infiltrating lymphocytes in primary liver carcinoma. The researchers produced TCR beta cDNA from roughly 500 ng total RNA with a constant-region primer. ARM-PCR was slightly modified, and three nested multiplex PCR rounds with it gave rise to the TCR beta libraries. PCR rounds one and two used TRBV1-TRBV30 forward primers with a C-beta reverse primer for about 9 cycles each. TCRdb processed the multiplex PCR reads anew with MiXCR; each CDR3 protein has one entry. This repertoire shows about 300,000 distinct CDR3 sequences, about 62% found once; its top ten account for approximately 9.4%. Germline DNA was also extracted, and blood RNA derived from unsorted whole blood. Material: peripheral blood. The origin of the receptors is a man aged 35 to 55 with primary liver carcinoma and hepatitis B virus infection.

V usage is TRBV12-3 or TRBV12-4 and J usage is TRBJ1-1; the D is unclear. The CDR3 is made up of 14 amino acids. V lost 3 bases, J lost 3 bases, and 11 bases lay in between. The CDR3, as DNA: TGTGCCAGCAGTTTTATCGCCAGGTACACTGAAGCTTTCTTT. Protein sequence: CASSFIARYTEAFF.

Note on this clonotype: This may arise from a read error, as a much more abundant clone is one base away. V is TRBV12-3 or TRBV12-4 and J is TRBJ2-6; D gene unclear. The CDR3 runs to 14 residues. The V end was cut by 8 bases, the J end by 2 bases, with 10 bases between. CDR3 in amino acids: CASALETGANVLTF. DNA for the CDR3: TGTGCCAGCGCCTTAGAAACTGGGGCCAACGTCCTGACTTTC.